A single sample is the source of the 21 T cell receptor beta chains below, sequenced in a study of T-cell reconstitution after alpha-beta-depleted transplantation in children. TCRbeta library construction was performed incorporating unique molecular identifiers. TCRdb redid the calling of the PCR reads with MiXCR, one entry per CDR3 protein. Here the sample spans about 300,000 distinct CDR3 sequences, around 10% being singletons. Material: PBMCs, obtained before TCRalphabeta/CD19-depleted stem cell transplant. The receptors here all came from a boy less than two years old with acute myeloid leukemia, due to receive a stem cell transplant.

This clonotype was detected ten times or more. This chain connects TRBV5-1 to TRBJ2-7; D may match TRBD1 or TRBD2 (5 bases each). V gave up 0 bases and J gave up 7 bases, with 14 bases separating them. The germline CDR1 and CDR2 sequences are SGHRS and YFSETQ. The CDR3 has 14 residues. The CDR3 is CASSLAGAFEEQYF. The CDR3 DNA reads TGCGCCAGCAGCTTGGCCGGGGCCTTCGAGGAGCAGTACTTC.

This clonotype was seen repeatedly, ten times or more. V is TRBV6-5 and J is TRBJ2-5, with D possibly matching TRBD2 (5 bases). The germline V and J ends were trimmed by 0 bases and 7 bases, with 9 bases remaining between them. The CDR3 sequence is 13 residues long. Per the germline V gene, CDR1 is MNHEY and CDR2 is SVGAGI. This CDR3 is CASSYSEGVTQYF. The DNA for the CDR3 is TGTGCCAGCAGTTACTCAGAGGGTGTGACCCAGTACTTC.

This clonotype showed up just a few times. CDR3 loop: CASSPGTGGALSYGYTF. The DNA for the CDR3 is TGTGCCAGCTCTCCCGGGACAGGGGGCGCCTTGAGCTATGGCTACACCTTC. This chain connects TRBV18 to TRBJ1-2; TRBD1 agrees at 12 bases. Germline CDR1 and CDR2: KGHSH and LQKENI. This CDR3 contains 17 residues. The junction had 12 bases not matched to a gene; V was cut back by 6 bases and J by 4 bases.

This clonotype was observed at least ten times. The genes are TRBV5-6 and TRBJ2-3, with D unclear. CDR1 is SGHDT and CDR2 is YYEEEE in the germline V gene. V lost 4 bases, J lost 0 bases, and 9 bases lay in between. The CDR3 is 14 amino acids. CDR3 residues: CASSHQTSTDTQYF. The CDR3 bases are TGTGCCAGCAGCCATCAGACGAGCACAGATACGCAGTATTTT.

The sample holds many counts of this clonotype. V and J are TRBV3-1 and TRBJ2-5; a weak D match, TRBD2 (6 bases). Germline V CDR1 and CDR2: LGHDT, YNNKEL (reference sequence). V gave up 1 base and J gave up 4 bases, with 13 bases separating them. The CDR3 loop spans 15 amino acids. DNA for the CDR3: TGTGCCAGCAGCCAAGGGGCCCTGGAGGGAGAGACCCAGTACTTC. It encodes CASSQGALEGETQYF.

This clonotype was detected many times. The chain recombines TRBV20-1 with TRBJ1-2; D is unresolved. Germline assignment: CDR1 DFQATT and CDR2 SNEGSKA (reference sequence). V lost 3 bases and J 4 bases, leaving 6 bases between the germline ends. This CDR3 has 11 amino acids. CDR3 region: CSASNFYGYTF. The CDR3 DNA follows: TGCAGTGCTAGTAACTTCTATGGCTACACCTTC.

This clonotype was seen at least ten times. This chain uses TRBV29-1 with TRBJ2-5, with D tentatively TRBD2 (6 bases). Germline V gene data show CDR1 as SQVTM and CDR2 as ANQGSEA. This CDR3 comprises 15 residues. V gave up 3 bases and J gave up 3 bases, with 17 bases separating them. The CDR3: CSVERGGGAKETQYF. For the CDR3, the DNA is TGCAGCGTTGAGCGGGGCGGAGGGGCGAAAGAGACCCAGTACTTC.

The J gene is TRBJ1-5, the V gene TRBV12-3 or TRBV12-4; D unclear. Between the trimmed V and J ends, which lost 6 bases and 6 bases, there was a span of 15 bases. The length of the CDR3 is 14 residues. The CDR3 DNA sequence: TGTGCCAGCAGCGGACGAGGTTGGCGTCAGCCCCAGCATTTT. Translated: CASSGRGWRQPQHF.

The DNA of the CDR3 is TGTGCCAGCAGTTCAATTCGTGGGAACACTGAAGCTTTCTTT. It is translated as CASSSIRGNTEAFF. This chain links TRBV6-5 with TRBJ1-1; no definite D call. The germline V and J ends were trimmed by 4 bases and 1 base, with 10 bases remaining between them. Germline values: CDR1 MNHEY, CDR2 SVGAGI. CDR3 length equals 14 residues.

This clonotype was seen ten or more times. V and J are TRBV5-1 and TRBJ2-1, with D possibly TRBD1 on 6 matching bases. This CDR3 is 16 amino acids long. V lost 0 bases, J lost 10 bases, and 20 bases lay in between. The germline V gene has CDR1 SGHRS and CDR2 YFSETQ. The CDR3 DNA reads TGCGCCAGCAGCTTGGGGGGTCTAGGGGGACGTAAGGAGCAGTTCTTC. Encoded protein: CASSLGGLGGRKEQFF.

In this sample, this clonotype turned up many times. CDR3 coding DNA: TGTGCCAGCAGTCCCGGACTAGCGGAGACAGATACGCAGTATTTT. Translating it yields CASSPGLAETDTQYF. The chain joins TRBV6-2 or TRBV6-3 to TRBJ2-3, with 10 bases matching TRBD2. V lost 5 bases to trimming and J lost 3 bases; unmatched junction nucleotides: 5. This CDR3 has 15 amino acids. Germline CDR1 and CDR2: MNHEY and SVGEGT.

This clonotype has a count of ten or more. The rearrangement joins TRBV5-1 to TRBJ2-5; 8 bases agree with TRBD1. The length of the CDR3 is 14 residues. V shed 3 bases, J shed 5 bases, and the junction held 6 bases outside the gene matches. Germline V gives CDR1 SGHRS, CDR2 YFSETQ. CDR3 nucleotide sequence: TGCGCCAGCAGCTGGGGGACAGGTGGGGAGACCCAGTACTTC. As protein: CASSWGTGGETQYF.

This clonotype occurred many times. This sequence joins TRBV5-1 and TRBJ2-1; D is possibly TRBD2 (5 bases). The germline V and J ends were trimmed by 4 bases and 0 bases, with 11 bases remaining between them. This CDR3 region has 15 residues. CDR1 and CDR2 from the germline V gene are SGHRS and YFSETQ. The CDR3 loop is CASSNWESSYNEQFF. In nucleotides, the CDR3 is TGCGCCAGCAGCAATTGGGAGAGCTCCTACAATGAGCAGTTCTTC.

Many counts were recorded for this clonotype. The chain uses TRBV20-1 and TRBJ2-1; 8 nucleotides align to TRBD1. The germline V gene has CDR1 DFQATT and CDR2 SNEGSKA (reference sequence). This CDR3 has 15 residues. V was clipped by 1 base and J by 8 bases; unmatched bases: 10. CDR3 bases: TGCAGTGCTAGAGTGGGGCAGGGGGCAAGCCATGAGCAGTTCTTC. Translated: CSARVGQGASHEQFF.

The table lists this clonotype with a few counts. V usage is TRBV7-9 and J usage is TRBJ2-1; D tentatively reads TRBD1 or TRBD2 (5 bases each). This CDR3 is 15 amino acids long. V lost 0 bases and J lost 5, with 11 bases in between. CDR1 is SEHNR and CDR2 is FQNEAQ in the germline V gene (reference sequence). This CDR3 is CASSLAQSGHNEQFF. The CDR3 DNA is TGTGCCAGCAGCTTAGCGCAGTCGGGACACAATGAGCAGTTCTTC.

This clonotype has at least ten counts. The chain is built from TRBV12-3 or TRBV12-4 and TRBJ2-2, with D hard to call. The CDR3 spans 14 residues. V lost 3 bases, J lost 7 bases, and 12 bases lay in between. The CDR3 nucleotides are TGTGCCAGCAGTTTGATAGTAGCTATCGGGGAGCTGTTTTTT. As protein: CASSLIVAIGELFF.

In this sample, this clonotype turned up a few times. The V gene is TRBV19, the J gene TRBJ2-1; 10 bases map to TRBD2. The CDR3 is 16 residues long. The V segment lost 4 bases and the J segment 8 bases; nucleotides outside the gene matches: 11. Germline-derived CDR1 and CDR2 are LNHDA and SQIVND (reference sequence). The CDR3 DNA reads TGTGCCAGTAGTAGAGCGGGGGGGCCCTCTCCCTATGAGCAGTTCTTC. Its translation: CASSRAGGPSPYEQFF.

The genes are TRBV20-1 and TRBJ2-2; a weak D match, TRBD2 (7 bases). Trimming pared 1 base from V and 6 bases from J, leaving 9 bases between. The CDR3 is made up of 13 amino acids. CDR1 DFQATT and CDR2 SNEGSKA come from the germline V gene (reference sequence). CDR3 protein: CSARVGGAGELFF. The CDR3 DNA follows: TGCAGTGCTAGAGTAGGGGGGGCCGGGGAGCTGTTTTTT.

This clonotype was counted many times. The genes are TRBV5-1 and TRBJ2-1; D may be TRBD1 (6 bases). V lost 3 bases and J 7 bases, leaving 17 bases between the germline ends. Germline CDR1 SGHRS, CDR2 YFSETQ. The CDR3 covers 15 residues. CDR3 bases: TGCGCCAGCAGCTCAACGACAGGTCTCGGAAATGAGCAGTTCTTC. Translation gives CASSSTTGLGNEQFF.

This clonotype has a count of ten or more. This chain connects TRBV29-1 to TRBJ2-7; no clear D. The germline gives CDR1 SQVTM, CDR2 ANQGSEA. V was shortened by 0 bases and J by 5 bases, with 14 bases between the two germline ends. CDR3 size: 14 residues. In DNA form, the CDR3 reads TGCAGCGTTGAAGATCAACCGGCCAGCAACGAGCAGTACTTC. Its translation is CSVEDQPASNEQYF.

A remark on this clonotype: A single base separates this from a much larger clone, so it may be a read error. The V and J genes are TRBV5-1 and TRBJ2-7, with TRBD1 matching over 8 bases. Trimming at V came to 4 bases and at J to 3 bases, leaving 12 bases not matched to a gene. There are 16 residues in the CDR3. The germline V gene encodes CDR1 SGHRS and CDR2 YFSETQ. Written as DNA, the CDR3 is TGCGCCAGCAGCCCAAAAAGACAGGGGTGCGTCTACGAGCAGTACTTC. Amino acids: CASSPKRQGCVYEQYF.